The TCR beta chain under discussion was sequenced for a study of human T cells and chemical hapten exposure. Study-level background: Diphenylcyclopropenone was applied weekly to patients' scalps across the roughly 24-week study. Study-wide findings and caveats: TCRs at high frequency, those above 1 in 1000, did not change with DPC sensitization.

With 6 bases removed from V and 3 bases from J, the gap between germline ends came to 27 bases. CDR3 length: 18 residues. The time point here: patch test 2, 6 weeks after DPC sensitization. The treatment is: therapeutic diphenylcyclopropenone sensitization with weekly scalp DPC. TCRdb itself ran the RACE reads through MiXCR, one entry per CDR3 protein. The sample has 350,000 to 400,000 distinct CDR3 sequences, roughly 6% seen once. As concerns this clonotype: Its target is unknown.

The input for sequencing was whole blood, taken in connection with sensitization to the hapten diphenylcyclopropenone (DPC). This sequence was found in a woman between 18 and 29 years old with alopecia areata. Some clones in this sample may be carry-over from other donors' samples. This chain uses TRBV12-3 or TRBV12-4 with TRBJ2-7; D is unresolved. The chain's CDR3 is CASSPTMGSKAQNYEQYF. The DNA of the CDR3 is TGTGCCAGCAGCCCCACAATGGGGTCTAAAGCCCAAAACTACGAGCAGTACTTC.